This T cell receptor (beta chain) comes out of a study of T-cell memory formation after mild COVID-19. General observations from the study: Specificity for SARS-CoV-2 was not confirmed among the second-wave clones peaking on day 37. That cross-reactive memory joined was suggested by some responding clones appearing in pre-infection memory.

In this sample, this clonotype turned up a few times. Its antigen is as yet unknown. TCRdb reprocessed the 5' RACE reads via MiXCR and lists one record per CDR3 protein. The sample comprises about 350,000 distinct CDR3 sequences, 20% of which are singletons, and about 21% rests with the top ten. This TCR was recovered from a man aged 18 to 35 who had mild COVID-19 (a few samples of this study predate the infection). Cell type and time point are not known. The sample taken for sequencing was PBMCs or a T cell subset sorted from them (not recorded which).

The CDR3 DNA reads TGTGCCAGCAGTTCTGGACAGGGTTATCAGCCCCAGCATTTT. This codes for CASSSGQGYQPQHF. The chain carries TRBV27 and TRBJ1-5; 8 bases agree with TRBD1. Germline V gene sequence: CDR1 MNHEY, CDR2 SMNVEV (reference sequence). This CDR3 region has 14 residues. The ends lost 4 bases at V and 5 bases at J; junction bases unmatched: 4.